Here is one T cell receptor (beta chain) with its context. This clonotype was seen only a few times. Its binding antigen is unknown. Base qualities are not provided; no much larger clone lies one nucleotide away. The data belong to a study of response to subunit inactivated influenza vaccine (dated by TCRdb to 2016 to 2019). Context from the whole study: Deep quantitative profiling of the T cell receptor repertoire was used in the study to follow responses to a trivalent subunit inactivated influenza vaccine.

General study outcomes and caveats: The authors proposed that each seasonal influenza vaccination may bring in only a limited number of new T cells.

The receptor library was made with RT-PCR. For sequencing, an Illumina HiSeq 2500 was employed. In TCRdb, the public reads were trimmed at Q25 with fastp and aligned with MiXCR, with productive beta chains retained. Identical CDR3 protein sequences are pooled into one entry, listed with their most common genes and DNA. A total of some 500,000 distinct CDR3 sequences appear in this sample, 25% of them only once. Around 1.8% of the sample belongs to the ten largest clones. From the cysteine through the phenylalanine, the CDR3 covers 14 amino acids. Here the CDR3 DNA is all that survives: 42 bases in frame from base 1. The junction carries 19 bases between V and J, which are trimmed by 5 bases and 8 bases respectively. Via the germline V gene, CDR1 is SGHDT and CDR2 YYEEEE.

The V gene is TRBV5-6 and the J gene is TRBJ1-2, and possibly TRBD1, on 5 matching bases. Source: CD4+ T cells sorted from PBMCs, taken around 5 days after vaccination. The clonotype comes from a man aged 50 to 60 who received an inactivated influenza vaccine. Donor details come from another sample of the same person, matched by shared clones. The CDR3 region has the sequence CASSPGGTMVGYTF. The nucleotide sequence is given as TGTGCCAGCAGTCCCGGGGGGACGATGGTAGGCTACACCTTC. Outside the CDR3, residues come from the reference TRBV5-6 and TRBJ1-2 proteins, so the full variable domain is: DAGVTQSPTHLIKTRGQQVTLRCSPKSGHDTVSWYQQALGQGPQFIFQYYEEEERQRGNFPDRFSGHQFPNYSSELNVNALLLGDSALYLCASSPGGTMVGYTFGSGTRLTVV.